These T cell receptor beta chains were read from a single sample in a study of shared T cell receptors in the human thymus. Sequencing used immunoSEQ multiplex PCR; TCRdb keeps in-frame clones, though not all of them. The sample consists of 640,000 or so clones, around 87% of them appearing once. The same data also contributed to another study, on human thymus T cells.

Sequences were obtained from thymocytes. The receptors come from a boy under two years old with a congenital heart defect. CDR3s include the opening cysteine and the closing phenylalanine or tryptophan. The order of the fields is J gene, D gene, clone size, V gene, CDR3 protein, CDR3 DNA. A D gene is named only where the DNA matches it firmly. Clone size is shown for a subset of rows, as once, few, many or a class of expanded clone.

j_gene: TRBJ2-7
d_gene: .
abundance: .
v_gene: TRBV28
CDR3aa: CASSHRDEQYF
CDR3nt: TGTGCCAGCAGCCACAGGGACGAGCAGTACTTC

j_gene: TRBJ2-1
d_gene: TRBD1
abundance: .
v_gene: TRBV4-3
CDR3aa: CASSHGGQGPFF
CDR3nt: TGCGCCAGCAGCCATGGCGGACAGGGTCCGTTCTTC

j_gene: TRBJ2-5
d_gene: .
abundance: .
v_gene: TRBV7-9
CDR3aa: CASSLFPIQQETQYF
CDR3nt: TGTGCCAGCAGCTTATTCCCTATCCAACAAGAGACCCAGTACTTC

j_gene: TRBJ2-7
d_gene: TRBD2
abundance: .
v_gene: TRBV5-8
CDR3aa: CASSLTSGTSYEQYF
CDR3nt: TGTGCCAGCAGCTTGACTAGCGGGACCTCCTACGAGCAGTACTTC

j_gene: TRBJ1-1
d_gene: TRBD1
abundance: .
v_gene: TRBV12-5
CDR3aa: CASGPSRRLGTVNTEAFF
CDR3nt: TGTGCTAGTGGTCCCTCCCGGCGGTTGGGGACAGTGAACACTGAAGCTTTCTTT

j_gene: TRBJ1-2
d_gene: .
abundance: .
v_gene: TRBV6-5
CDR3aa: CASSYRTAAFYGYTF
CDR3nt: TGTGCCAGCAGTTACAGGACAGCTGCCTTCTATGGCTACACCTTC

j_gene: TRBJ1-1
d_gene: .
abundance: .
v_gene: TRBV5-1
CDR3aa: CASIGPRGPAMNTEAFF
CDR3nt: TGCGCCAGCATTGGGCCTAGGGGCCCCGCAATGAACACTGAAGCTTTCTTT

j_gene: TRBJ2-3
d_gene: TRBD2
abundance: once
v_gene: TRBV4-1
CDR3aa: CASSQEIRLAGGPGDTDTQYF
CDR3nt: TGCGCCAGCAGCCAAGAAATCCGCCTAGCGGGGGGGCCGGGTGATACAGATACGCAGTATTTT

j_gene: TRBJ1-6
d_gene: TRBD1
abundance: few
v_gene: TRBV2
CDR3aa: CASSEALRGGSYNSPLHF
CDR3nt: TGTGCCAGCAGTGAAGCGCTTCGAGGGGGCAGTTATAATTCACCCCTCCACTTT

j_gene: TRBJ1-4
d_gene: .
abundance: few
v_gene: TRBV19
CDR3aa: CASSIGNEKLFF
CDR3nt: TGTGCCAGTAGCATCGGTAATGAAAAACTGTTTTTT

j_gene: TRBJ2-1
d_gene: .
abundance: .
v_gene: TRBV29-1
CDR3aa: CSGGSASSYNEQFF
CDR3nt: TGCAGCGGAGGGTCAGCGAGCTCCTACAATGAGCAGTTCTTC

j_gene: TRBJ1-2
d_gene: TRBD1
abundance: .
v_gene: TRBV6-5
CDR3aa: CASSYSKAGGYGYTF
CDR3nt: TGTGCCAGCAGTTACTCGAAGGCAGGGGGCTATGGCTACACCTTC

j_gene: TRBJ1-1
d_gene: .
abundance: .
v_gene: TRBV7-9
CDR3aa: CASIRGGNSTGNTEAFF
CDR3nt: TGTGCCAGCATCCGGGGGGGAAATTCCACAGGGAACACTGAAGCTTTCTTT

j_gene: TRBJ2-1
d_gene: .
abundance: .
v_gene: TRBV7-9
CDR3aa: CASTTYRPNEQFF
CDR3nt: TGTGCCAGCACCACATACAGGCCCAATGAGCAGTTCTTC

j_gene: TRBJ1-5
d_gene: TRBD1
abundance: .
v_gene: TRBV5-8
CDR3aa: CASSSDRGRQPQHF
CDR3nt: TGTGCCAGCAGCTCGGACAGGGGTCGGCAGCCCCAGCATTTT

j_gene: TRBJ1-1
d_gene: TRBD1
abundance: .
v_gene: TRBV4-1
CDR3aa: CASSQRTGEEDTEAFF
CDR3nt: TGCGCCAGCAGCCAGCGGACAGGAGAGGAGGACACTGAAGCTTTCTTT

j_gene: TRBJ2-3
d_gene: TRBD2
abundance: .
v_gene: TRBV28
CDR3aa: CASSSPTSGRSDTQYF
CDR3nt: TGTGCCAGCAGTTCCCCCACTAGCGGGAGGTCAGATACGCAGTATTTT

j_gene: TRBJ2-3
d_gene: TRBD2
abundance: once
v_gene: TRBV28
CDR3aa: CASSPRTRTDTQYF
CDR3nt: TGTGCCAGCAGCCCCCGGACTAGGACAGATACGCAGTATTTT

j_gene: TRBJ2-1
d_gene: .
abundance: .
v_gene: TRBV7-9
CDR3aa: CASSPPGDEQFF
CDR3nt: TGTGCCAGCAGCCCCCCCGGGGATGAGCAGTTCTTC

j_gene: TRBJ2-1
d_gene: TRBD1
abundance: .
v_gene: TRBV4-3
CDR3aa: CASSPPAGTGYNEQFF
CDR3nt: TGCGCCAGCAGCCCCCCCGCCGGGACAGGCTACAATGAGCAGTTCTTC

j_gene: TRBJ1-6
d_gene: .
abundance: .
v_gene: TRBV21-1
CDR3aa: CASSKAARVNSPLHF
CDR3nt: TGTGCCAGCAGCAAAGCGGCCAGGGTTAATTCACCCCTCCACTTT

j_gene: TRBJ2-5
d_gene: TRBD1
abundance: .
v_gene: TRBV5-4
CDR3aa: CASSSMTGGRQETQYF
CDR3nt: TGTGCCAGCAGCTCGATGACAGGGGGGAGACAAGAGACCCAGTACTTC

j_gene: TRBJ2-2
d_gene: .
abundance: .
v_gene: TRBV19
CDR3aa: CASTMARGAGELFF
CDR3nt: TGTGCCAGTACTATGGCCCGCGGGGCCGGGGAGCTGTTTTTT

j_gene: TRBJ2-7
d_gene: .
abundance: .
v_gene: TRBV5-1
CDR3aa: CASSLVSGNYEQYF
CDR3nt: TGCGCCAGCAGCTTGGTATCAGGGAATTACGAGCAGTACTTC

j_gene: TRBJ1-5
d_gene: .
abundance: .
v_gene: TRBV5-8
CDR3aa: CASSHQEGVRNQPQHF
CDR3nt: TGTGCCAGCAGCCACCAAGAAGGGGTTCGCAATCAGCCCCAGCATTTT

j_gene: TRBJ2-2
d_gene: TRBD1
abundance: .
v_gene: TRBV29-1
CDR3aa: CSVNGGQGPTGELFF
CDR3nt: TGCAGCGTTAATGGGGGACAGGGACCGACCGGGGAGCTGTTTTTT

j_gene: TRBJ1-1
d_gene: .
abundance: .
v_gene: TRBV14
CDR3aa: CASSQDDRRDPFTEAFF
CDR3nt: TGTGCCAGCAGCCAAGACGACCGGAGGGACCCTTTCACTGAAGCTTTCTTT

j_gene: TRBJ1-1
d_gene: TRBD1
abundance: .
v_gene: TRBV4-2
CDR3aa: CASSQGFQGANTEAFF
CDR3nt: TGTGCCAGCAGCCAAGGGTTCCAGGGGGCGAACACTGAAGCTTTCTTT

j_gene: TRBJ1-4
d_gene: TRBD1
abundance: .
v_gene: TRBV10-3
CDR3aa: CAITTQGATEKLFF
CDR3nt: TGTGCCATCACTACACAGGGGGCGACTGAAAAACTGTTTTTT

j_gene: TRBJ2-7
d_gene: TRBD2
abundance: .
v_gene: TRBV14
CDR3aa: CASSPTSGGADEQYF
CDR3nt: TGTGCCAGCAGCCCTACTAGCGGGGGGGCCGACGAGCAGTACTTC

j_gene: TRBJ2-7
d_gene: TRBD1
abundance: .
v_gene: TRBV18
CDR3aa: CASSPDRFYEQYF
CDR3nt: TGTGCCAGCTCGCCGGACAGGTTCTACGAGCAGTACTTC

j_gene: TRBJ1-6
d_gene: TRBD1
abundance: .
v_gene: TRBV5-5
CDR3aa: CASSLGDRVPGQGNGPLHF
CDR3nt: TGTGCCAGCAGCTTGGGGGACCGGGTCCCGGGACAGGGGAACGGGCCCCTCCACTTT

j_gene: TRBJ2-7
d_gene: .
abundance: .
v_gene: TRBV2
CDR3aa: CASSGGGSRSYEQYF
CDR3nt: TGTGCCAGCAGTGGAGGGGGTTCGAGATCCTACGAGCAGTACTTC

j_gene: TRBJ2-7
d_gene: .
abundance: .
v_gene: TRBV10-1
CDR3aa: CASSESRQVRAYEQYF
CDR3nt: TGCGCCAGCAGTGAGTCGCGACAGGTTAGAGCCTACGAGCAGTACTTC

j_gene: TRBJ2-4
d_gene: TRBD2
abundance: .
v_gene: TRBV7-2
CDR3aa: CASTLTLSGPGGNIQYF
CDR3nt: TGTGCCAGCACCCTGACCCTTAGCGGTCCGGGGGGAAACATTCAGTACTTC

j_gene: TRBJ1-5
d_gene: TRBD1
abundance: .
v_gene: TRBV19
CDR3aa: CASSREPGQGASGNQPQHF
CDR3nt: TGTGCCAGTAGTAGGGAGCCGGGACAGGGGGCATCAGGCAATCAGCCCCAGCATTTT

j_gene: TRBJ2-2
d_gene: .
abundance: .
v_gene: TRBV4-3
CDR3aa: CASSQVGGSGELFF
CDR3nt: TGCGCCAGCAGCCAAGTTGGAGGGTCCGGGGAGCTGTTTTTT

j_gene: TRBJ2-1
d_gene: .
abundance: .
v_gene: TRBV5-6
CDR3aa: CASSSRPQGLGDQFF
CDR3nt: TGTGCCAGCAGCTCGAGACCCCAGGGTCTAGGGGATCAGTTCTTC

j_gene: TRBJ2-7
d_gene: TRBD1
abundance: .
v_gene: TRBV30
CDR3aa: CAWSVLGTGIDEQYF
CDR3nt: TGTGCCTGGAGTGTTTTAGGGACAGGGATCGACGAGCAGTACTTC

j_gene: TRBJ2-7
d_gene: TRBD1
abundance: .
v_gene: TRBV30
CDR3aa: CAWKTGGTYEQYF
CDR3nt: TGTGCCTGGAAGACAGGGGGGACCTACGAGCAGTACTTC

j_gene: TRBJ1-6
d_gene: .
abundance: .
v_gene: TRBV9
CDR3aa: CASSVGRRSSPLHF
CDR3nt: TGTGCCAGCAGCGTAGGGCGGCGCAGTTCACCCCTCCACTTT

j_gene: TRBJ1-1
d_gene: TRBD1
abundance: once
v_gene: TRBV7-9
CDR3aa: CASSEDRETEAFF
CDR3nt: TGTGCCAGCAGCGAGGACAGGGAGACTGAAGCTTTCTTT

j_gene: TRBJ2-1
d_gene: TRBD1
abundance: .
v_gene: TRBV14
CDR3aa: CASSQRDRVSEQFF
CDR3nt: TGTGCCAGCAGCCAAAGGGACAGGGTTAGCGAGCAGTTCTTC